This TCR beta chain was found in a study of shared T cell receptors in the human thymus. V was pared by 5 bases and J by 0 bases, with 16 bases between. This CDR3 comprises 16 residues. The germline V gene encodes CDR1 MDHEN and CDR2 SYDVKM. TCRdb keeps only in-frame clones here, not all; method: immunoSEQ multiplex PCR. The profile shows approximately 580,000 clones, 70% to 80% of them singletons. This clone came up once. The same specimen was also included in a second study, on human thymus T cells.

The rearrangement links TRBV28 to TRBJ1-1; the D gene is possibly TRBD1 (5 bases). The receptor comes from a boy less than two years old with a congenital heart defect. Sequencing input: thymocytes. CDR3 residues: CASSAGDYILNTEAFF. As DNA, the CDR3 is TGTGCCAGCAGTGCGGGGGATTACATTTTGAACACTGAAGCTTTCTTT.